This TCR beta chain stems from a study of beta chain features in type 1 diabetes. The germline V gene has CDR1 SGHTA and CDR2 FQGNSA. V gave up 6 bases and J gave up 10 bases, with 16 bases separating them. The CDR3 is made up of 13 amino acids. This clone was seen a few times. All of the isolated RNA was reverse transcribed, so expressed TCRB transcripts were sequenced. Generated by immunoSEQ multiplex PCR, the TCRdb table keeps only in-frame clones and is missing some. The data contain 400,000 to 550,000 clones, roughly an eighth of them seen just once; the ten biggest clones take up approximately 0.05%.

The receptor comes from a woman aged 18-29 years in good health. This sequence joins TRBV7-2 and TRBJ2-1; D is perhaps TRBD1 (6 bases). Sequencing used naive CD4+ T cells from blood. The CDR3 nucleotides are TGTGCCAGCAGGCCCACAGGGCTAAACGAGCAGTTCTTC. This codes for CASRPTGLNEQFF.